These 29 T cell receptor beta chains were all obtained from the same sample, sequenced in a study of patients and donors after allogeneic stem cell transplantation. One entry per CDR3 protein, called by TCRdb with MiXCR from the RT-PCR reads. The sample lists approximately 61,000 distinct CDR3 sequences, 13% occurring once. The material sequenced was blood, either unsorted or a sorted T cell fraction (not recorded which). Source of these receptors: a human donor who was either an allogeneic HSCT recipient or a stem cell or donor lymphocyte infusion donor (not recorded which). It is not recorded whose cells these are; they may come from a transplant donor.

In this sample, this clonotype turned up a few times. The chain recombines TRBV20-1 with TRBJ2-1, with D uncertain. This CDR3 has 14 residues. V was clipped by 6 bases and J by 0 bases, with 12 bases between them. The germline V gene has CDR1 DFQATT and CDR2 SNEGSKA (reference sequence). In DNA, the CDR3 is TGCAGTGCCGGCCATCGGAGCTCCTACAATGAGCAGTTCTTC. Translated, it gives CSAGHRSSYNEQFF.

In this sample, this clonotype turned up a few times. V is TRBV10-3 and J is TRBJ1-1; no firm D call. Trimming shortened V by 2 bases and J by 3 bases, and 10 bases separated the two germline ends. The germline gives CDR1 ENHRY, CDR2 SYGVKD. The CDR3 runs to 14 residues. The CDR3 is CAISERLWDTEAFF. The CDR3 region has the DNA TGTGCCATCAGTGAGAGACTGTGGGACACTGAAGCTTTCTTT.

This clonotype was picked up a small number of times. This chain links TRBV7-6 with TRBJ2-7, with unresolved D. The V gene lost 1 base and the J gene lost 1 base, with 5 bases spanning the gap. The CDR3 loop spans 13 amino acids. Germline V lookup: CDR1 SGHVS, CDR2 FNYEAQ. The CDR3 spells CASSLEVSYEQYF. CDR3 DNA sequence: TGTGCCAGCAGCTTAGAAGTTTCCTACGAGCAGTACTTC.

There are a few counts of this clonotype. The gene calls are TRBV12-3 or TRBV12-4 and TRBJ2-3; possibly TRBD1 for D (5 bases). Trimming removed 5 bases from V and 0 bases from J, with 15 bases in between. The CDR3 contains 16 residues. DNA of the CDR3: TGTGCCAGCAGTCTCAGGGCCGATCTTAGCACAGATACGCAGTATTTT. Protein product: CASSLRADLSTDTQYF.

This clonotype has a handful of counts. The J gene is TRBJ1-5, the V gene TRBV7-6; D gene ambiguous. The CDR3 has 15 residues. Trimming shortened V by 1 base and J by 2 bases, and 9 bases separated the two germline ends. Germline V CDR1 and CDR2: SGHVS, FNYEAQ. This CDR3 reads CASSLDPGGNQPQHF. Here the CDR3 DNA reads TGTGCCAGCAGCTTAGACCCGGGCGGCAATCAGCCCCAGCATTTT.

This clonotype was found a few times. The rearrangement links TRBV12-3 or TRBV12-4 to TRBJ2-7; TRBD1 is a possible D gene (6 bases). Between the trimmed V and J ends, which lost 6 bases and 2 bases, there was a span of 14 bases. This CDR3 spans 14 amino acids. The chain's CDR3 is CASSRTVDAYEQYF. CDR3 nucleotide sequence: TGTGCCAGCAGCCGGACAGTGGACGCCTACGAGCAGTACTTC.

The genes are TRBV20-1 and TRBJ2-7; 8 bases match TRBD2. Germline CDR1 is DFQATT and CDR2 is SNEGSKA (reference sequence). V lost 4 bases and J lost 3; bases outside the gene matches: 2. The CDR3 has 12 residues. The CDR3 bases are TGCAGTGCTACCGCGGGAGGCTACGAGCAGTACTTC. Its protein is CSATAGGYEQYF.

This clonotype has a count of ten or more. The chain links TRBV10-3 to TRBJ1-5; no reliable D call. The CDR3 contains 12 residues. Germline V gene data show CDR1 as ENHRY and CDR2 as SYGVKD. V was trimmed by 3 bases and J by 6 bases, leaving 6 bases between them. This chain's CDR3 is CAISESAQPQHF. DNA of the CDR3: TGTGCCATCAGTGAATCGGCTCAGCCCCAGCATTTT.

This chain links TRBV5-1 with TRBJ2-3; unclear D gene. Trimming shortened V by 2 bases and J by 6 bases, and 7 bases separated the two germline ends. This CDR3 comprises 12 residues. Germline V lookup: CDR1 SGHRS, CDR2 YFSETQ. The CDR3 is CASSLGLDTQYF. The CDR3, as DNA: TGCGCCAGCAGCTTAGGGCTGGATACGCAGTATTTT.

With regard to this clonotype: A much larger clone differs by one base, so this may be a read error. The chain carries TRBV6-5 and TRBJ2-3; 9 bases are a match to TRBD2. CDR1 MNHEY and CDR2 SVGAGI come from the germline V gene. The CDR3 extends over 17 amino acids. The CDR3 loop is CASSYAGISGSTVTQYF. Here the CDR3 DNA reads TGTGCCAGCAGTTACGCCGGGATTAGCGGGAGTACAGTTACGCAGTATTTT.

This clonotype was detected a few times. This rearrangement joins TRBV5-1 to TRBJ1-4; D gene uncertain. Trimming pared 2 bases from V and 1 base from J, leaving 12 bases between. CDR1 and CDR2 from the germline V gene are SGHRS and YFSETQ. This CDR3 is 16 amino acids long. CDR3 bases: TGCGCCAGCAGCTTCCAAGGTTTCCTAACTAATGAAAAACTGTTTTTT. Protein: CASSFQGFLTNEKLFF.

This clonotype was picked up a small number of times. The genes are TRBV7-2 and TRBJ2-2; TRBD1 matches at 7 bases. The length of the CDR3 is 16 residues. Germline-derived CDR1 and CDR2 are SGHTA and FQGNSA. With 5 bases clipped from V and 0 bases from J, the junction kept 6 bases outside the gene matches. CDR3 region: CASSPAGTANTGELFF. The CDR3 region has the DNA TGTGCCAGCAGCCCCGCTGGGACAGCGAACACCGGGGAGCTGTTTTTT.

This clonotype was detected ten times or more. The chain has TRBV5-5 and TRBJ1-1, with TRBD1 matching over 8 bases. V lost 3 bases and J lost 1; bases outside the gene matches: 20. There are 20 residues in the CDR3. Germline V CDR1 and CDR2: SGHKS, YYEKEE (reference sequence). The CDR3 protein is CASSSTTGAGERLRNTEAFF. The CDR3 DNA is TGTGCCAGCAGCTCGACGACAGGGGCGGGTGAGAGATTAAGGAACACTGAAGCTTTCTTT.

The rearrangement links TRBV20-1 to TRBJ2-1; TRBD1 aligns across 10 bases. This CDR3 contains 14 residues. V shed 6 bases, J shed 7 bases, and the junction held 9 bases outside the gene matches. CDR1 and CDR2 from the germline V gene are DFQATT and SNEGSKA (reference sequence). In DNA form, the CDR3 reads TGCAGTGCAACCGACAGGGGGCTCAGAAATGAGCAGTTCTTC. Its translation is CSATDRGLRNEQFF.

This clonotype turned up a few times. V gene TRBV11-3 combines with J gene TRBJ2-2; D remains unclear. Germline lookup yields CDR1 SGHNT and CDR2 YENEEA. The CDR3 is 14 residues long. Trimming pared 6 bases from V and 5 bases from J, leaving 13 bases between. This CDR3 is CASSPFMGTGELFF. CDR3 nucleotides: TGTGCCAGCAGTCCATTTATGGGAACCGGGGAGCTGTTTTTT.

The CDR3: CASIYSGDSLSSGANVLTF. Here the CDR3 DNA reads TGTGCCAGCATCTATTCGGGGGATTCCCTCTCCTCTGGGGCCAACGTCCTGACTTTC. This sequence joins TRBV13 and TRBJ2-6; tentatively, D is TRBD2 (6 bases). The germline CDR1 and CDR2 sequences are PRHDT and FYEKMQ (reference sequence). Trimming removed 7 bases from V and 0 bases from J, with 22 bases in between. The CDR3 has 19 residues.

This clonotype was detected ten times or more. This chain uses TRBV20-1 with TRBJ1-4, with TRBD1 matching over 8 bases. The CDR3 runs to 16 residues. The V and J ends lost 0 bases and 0 bases, in that order; junction bases with no gene match: 3. Germline CDR1 and CDR2: DFQATT and SNEGSKA (reference sequence). The CDR3: CSAREQGATTNEKLFF. CDR3 coding DNA: TGCAGTGCTAGAGAGCAGGGGGCCACAACTAATGAAAAACTGTTTTTT.

This clonotype was detected a few times. The rearrangement uses TRBV6-4 and TRBJ1-2, with unresolved D. Trimming took off 2 bases at V and 2 bases at J, with 9 bases between the two ends. This CDR3 has 14 residues. CDR1 is MRHNA, CDR2 SNTAGT, per germline. The CDR3 sequence is CASSDGGGNYGYTF. The CDR3 DNA follows: TGTGCCAGCAGTGACGGAGGTGGGAACTATGGCTACACCTTC.

Ten or more counts support this clonotype. The V gene is TRBV5-4, the J gene TRBJ1-2, with D possibly being TRBD1 (6 bases). The CDR3 loop spans 14 amino acids. Trimming took 3 bases from V and 3 from J, leaving 12 bases between them. Germline CDR1 and CDR2: SGHNT and YYREEE (reference sequence). Here the CDR3 DNA reads TGTGCCAGCAGCTCTAACAGGGTGCACTATGGCTACACCTTC. This codes for CASSSNRVHYGYTF.

This clonotype was detected ten times or more. This chain uses TRBV18 with TRBJ1-6; no firm D call. Trimming shortened V by 4 bases and J by 0 bases, and 13 bases separated the two germline ends. The CDR3 is made up of 17 amino acids. The V gene's germline CDR1 is KGHSH and CDR2 LQKENI. The CDR3 DNA sequence: TGTGCCAGCTCACAGGGAGTAATCAGCTCCTATAATTCACCCCTCCACTTT. Its translation: CASSQGVISSYNSPLHF. The whole variable domain, remainder taken from reference TRBV18 and TRBJ1-6, is NAGVMQNPRHLVRRRGQEARLRCSPMKGHSHVYWYRQLPEEGLKFMVYLQKENIIDESGMPKERFSAEFPKEGPSILRIQQVVRGDSAAYFCASSQGVISSYNSPLHFGNGTRLTVT.

V is TRBV29-1 and J is TRBJ2-2; 8 bases match TRBD2. This CDR3 is 13 amino acids long. Germline V gene data show CDR1 as SQVTM and CDR2 as ANQGSEA. J lost 5 bases, V lost 5 bases, and 4 bases had no gene match. The CDR3 protein is CSVWSGSTGELFF. As DNA, the CDR3 is TGCAGCGTTTGGAGCGGGAGTACCGGGGAGCTGTTTTTT.

This clonotype was seen at least ten times. J is TRBJ1-5 and V is TRBV11-2, with 9 positions matching TRBD1. CDR1 SGHAT and CDR2 FQNNGV come from the germline V gene. There are 17 residues in the CDR3. Germline trimming cut 3 bases from V and 2 bases from J; bases unmatched to any gene: 8. CDR3 protein: CASSFTGGGGGNQPQHF. CDR3 sequence (DNA): TGTGCCAGCAGCTTCACAGGGGGCGGAGGAGGCAATCAGCCCCAGCATTTT.

This chain links TRBV20-1 with TRBJ2-7, with 12 nucleotides matching TRBD2. Losses at the gene ends were 0 bases for V and 3 bases for J; bases not matched to a gene: 9. The CDR3 length is 17 residues. Germline V gene sequence: CDR1 DFQATT, CDR2 SNEGSKA (reference sequence). The CDR3 is CSARDQTSGRPVYEQYF. The CDR3 DNA reads TGCAGTGCTAGAGATCAAACTAGCGGGAGGCCCGTCTACGAGCAGTACTTC.

This clonotype was seen repeatedly, ten times or more. J is TRBJ1-1 and V is TRBV27; 8 nucleotides line up with TRBD1. The V gene end was trimmed by 5 bases and the J gene end by 1 base; junction bases not matched to a gene: 6. The CDR3 loop spans 15 amino acids. CDR1 is MNHEY, CDR2 SMNVEV, per germline (reference sequence). The CDR3 DNA follows: TGTGCCAGCAGTCCAAGACAGGGGAGGAACACTGAAGCTTTCTTT. It yields the protein CASSPRQGRNTEAFF.

The chain is built from TRBV5-1 and TRBJ2-2, with D perhaps matching TRBD1 (6 bases). The germline V gene has CDR1 SGHRS and CDR2 YFSETQ. The length of the CDR3 is 16 residues. V lost 4 bases and J 0 bases, leaving 13 bases between the germline ends. This chain's CDR3 is CASSPDGQSNTGELFF. In DNA, the CDR3 is TGCGCCAGCAGCCCGGATGGACAGTCGAACACCGGGGAGCTGTTTTTT.

The sample holds many counts of this clonotype. The CDR3 is CASRPGGPLGNTIYF. DNA of the CDR3: TGTGCCAGCAGGCCAGGGGGACCCCTCGGAAACACCATATATTTT. This chain links TRBV6-5 with TRBJ1-3; TRBD1 matches 7 bases. Germline CDR1 and CDR2: MNHEY and SVGAGI. V shed 6 bases and J 4 bases; nucleotides not matched to a gene: 9. The CDR3 has 15 residues.

This clonotype was picked up a small number of times. V usage is TRBV9 and J usage is TRBJ2-2; 8 bases map to TRBD1. Trimming took 1 base from V and 6 from J; bases not matched to a gene: 2. The CDR3 runs to 14 residues. The germline gives CDR1 SGDLS, CDR2 YYNGEE. CDR3 DNA sequence: TGTGCCAGCAGCGTACAGGGGGCGCCCGGGGAGCTGTTTTTT. Its protein product is CASSVQGAPGELFF.

J is TRBJ2-7 and V is TRBV20-1; D is tentatively TRBD1 or TRBD2 (5 bases each). CDR1 DFQATT and CDR2 SNEGSKA come from the germline V gene (reference sequence). The CDR3 length is 13 residues. Trimming stripped 0 bases from V and 5 bases from J, with 11 bases between. The CDR3 protein is CSARDLRGHEQYF. In DNA, the CDR3 is TGCAGTGCTAGAGATCTGAGGGGTCACGAGCAGTACTTC.

The chain recombines TRBV6-4 with TRBJ2-1, with a weak D call TRBD2 (6 bases). Germline CDR1 and CDR2: MRHNA and SNTAGT. Trimming pared 10 bases from V and 2 bases from J, leaving 12 bases between. This CDR3 has 13 residues. The CDR3: CATASDPYNEQFF. CDR3 bases: TGTGCCACCGCTAGCGATCCCTACAATGAGCAGTTCTTC.